This T cell receptor beta chain stems from a study of blood T cells in healthy people across ages. Study-level findings and limits: Using unsorted PBMCs precluded a conclusive naive versus antigen-experienced comparison. Diversity estimates from one million T cells were considered underestimates.

Worth noting for this clonotype: Its specificity is unknown.

Combining a sample-barcoded 5' primer with a J-beta primer mix, a second PCR ran for roughly 7 to 11 cycles. One entry per CDR3 protein results from TCRdb running MiXCR on the 5' RACE reads. The table records 1.8 million or so distinct CDR3 sequences, around 40% of them present only once. Trimming shortened V by 3 bases and J by 2 bases, and 11 bases separated the two germline ends. The CDR3 is 15 amino acids. Germline CDR1 LGHDT, CDR2 YNNKEL (reference sequence). Donors were healthy Caucasian individuals from Russia aged about 6 to 90. This chain joins TRBV3-1 and TRBJ1-5, with a possible D match to TRBD1 (5 bases). The source material was blood. The source is a human donor in good health. CDR3 sequence: CASSQLWGRNQPQHF. The CDR3 nucleotides read TGTGCCAGCAGCCAGTTATGGGGACGCAATCAGCCCCAGCATTTT.